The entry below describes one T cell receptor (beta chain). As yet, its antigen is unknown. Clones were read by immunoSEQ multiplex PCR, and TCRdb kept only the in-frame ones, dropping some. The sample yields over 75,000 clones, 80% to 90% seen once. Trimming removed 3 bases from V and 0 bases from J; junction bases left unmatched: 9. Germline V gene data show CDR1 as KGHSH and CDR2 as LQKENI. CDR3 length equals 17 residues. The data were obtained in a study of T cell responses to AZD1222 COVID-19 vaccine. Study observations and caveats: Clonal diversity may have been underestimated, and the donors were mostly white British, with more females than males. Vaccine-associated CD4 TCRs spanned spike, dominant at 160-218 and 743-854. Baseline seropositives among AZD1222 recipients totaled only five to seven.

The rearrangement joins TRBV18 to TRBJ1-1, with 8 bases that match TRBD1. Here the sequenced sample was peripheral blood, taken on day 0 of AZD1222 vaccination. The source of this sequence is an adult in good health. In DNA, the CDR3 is TGTGCCAGCTCACCTTTACAGGGGGTAAGCATGAACACTGAAGCTTTCTTT. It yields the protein CASSPLQGVSMNTEAFF.